This TCR beta chain was sequenced in a study of type 1 regulatory T cells. Study-wide context: T-allo10 is a Tr1-enriched, alloantigen-specific CD4 T cell product made in vitro.

This CDR3 spans 14 amino acids. Germline V gene lookup returns CDR1 KGHSH and CDR2 LQKENI. With 3 bases removed from V and 10 bases from J, the gap between germline ends came to 16 bases. A single record per CDR3 protein comes from TCRdb applying MiXCR to the reads. The data hold 80,000 to 100,000 distinct CDR3 sequences, with 25% to 40% observed a single time. The specimen sequenced was CD4+ T cells, either the whole sample or a sorted fraction (not recorded which). The rearrangement joins TRBV18 to TRBJ2-1; maybe TRBD2 (6 bases). The sequence derives from a human donor in good health. CDR3 coding DNA: TGTGCCAGCTCACCGGGACTTCCCCCCCCGGAGCAGTTCTTC. It specifies CASSPGLPPPEQFF.